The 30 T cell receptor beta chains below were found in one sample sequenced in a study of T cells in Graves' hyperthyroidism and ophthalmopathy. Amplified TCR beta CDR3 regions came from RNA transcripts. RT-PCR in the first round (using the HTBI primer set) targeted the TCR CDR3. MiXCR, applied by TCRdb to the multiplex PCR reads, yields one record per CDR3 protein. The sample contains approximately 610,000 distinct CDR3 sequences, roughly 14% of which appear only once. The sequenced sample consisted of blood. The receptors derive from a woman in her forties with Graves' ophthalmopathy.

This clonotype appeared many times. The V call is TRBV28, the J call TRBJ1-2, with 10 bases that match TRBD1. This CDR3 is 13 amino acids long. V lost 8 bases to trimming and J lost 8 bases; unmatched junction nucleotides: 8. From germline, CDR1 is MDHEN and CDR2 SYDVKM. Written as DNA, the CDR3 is TGTGCCAGCGGATCCGGGACAGGGGTCGGCTACACCTTC. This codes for CASGSGTGVGYTF.

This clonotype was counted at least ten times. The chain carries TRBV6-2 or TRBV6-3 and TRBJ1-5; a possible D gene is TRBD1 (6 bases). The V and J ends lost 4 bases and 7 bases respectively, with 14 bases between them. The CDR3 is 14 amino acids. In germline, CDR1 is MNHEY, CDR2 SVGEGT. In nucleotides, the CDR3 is TGTGCCAGCAGTTCCAGGGGCGGCGGGCAGCCCCAGCATTTT. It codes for CASSSRGGGQPQHF.

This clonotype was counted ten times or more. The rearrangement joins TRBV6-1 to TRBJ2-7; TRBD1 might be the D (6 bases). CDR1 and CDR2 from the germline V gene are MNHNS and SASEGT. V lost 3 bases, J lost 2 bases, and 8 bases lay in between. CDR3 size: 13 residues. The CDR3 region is CASSEDRAYEQYF. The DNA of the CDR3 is TGTGCCAGCAGTGAGGACAGAGCCTACGAGCAGTACTTC.

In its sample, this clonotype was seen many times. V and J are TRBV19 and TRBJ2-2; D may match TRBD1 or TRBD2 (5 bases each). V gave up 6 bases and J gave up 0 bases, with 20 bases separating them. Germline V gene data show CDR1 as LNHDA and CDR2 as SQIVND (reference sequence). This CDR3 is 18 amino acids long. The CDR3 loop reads CASRPPRRGTANTGELFF. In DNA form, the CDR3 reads TGTGCCAGTAGACCCCCTCGTAGAGGGACCGCGAACACCGGGGAGCTGTTTTTT.

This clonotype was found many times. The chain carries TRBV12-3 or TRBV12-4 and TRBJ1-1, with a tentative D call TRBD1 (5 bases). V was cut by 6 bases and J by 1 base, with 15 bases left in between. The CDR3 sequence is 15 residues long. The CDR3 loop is CASSPSPGTNTEAFF. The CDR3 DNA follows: TGTGCCAGCAGCCCGTCGCCAGGGACGAACACTGAAGCTTTCTTT.

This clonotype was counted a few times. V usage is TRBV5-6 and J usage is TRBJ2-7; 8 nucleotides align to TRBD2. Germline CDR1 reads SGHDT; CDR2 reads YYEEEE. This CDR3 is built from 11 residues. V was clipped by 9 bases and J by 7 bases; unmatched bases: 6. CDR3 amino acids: CATSQRGEQYF. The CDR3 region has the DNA TGTGCCACGTCCCAGCGGGGGGAGCAGTACTTC.

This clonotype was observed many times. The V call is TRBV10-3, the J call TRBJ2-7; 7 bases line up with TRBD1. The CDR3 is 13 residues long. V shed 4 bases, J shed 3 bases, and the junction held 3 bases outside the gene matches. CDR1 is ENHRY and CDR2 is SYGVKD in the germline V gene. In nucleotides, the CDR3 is TGTGCCATCAGTGGCGCAGGGGGCTACGAGCAGTACTTC. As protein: CAISGAGGYEQYF.

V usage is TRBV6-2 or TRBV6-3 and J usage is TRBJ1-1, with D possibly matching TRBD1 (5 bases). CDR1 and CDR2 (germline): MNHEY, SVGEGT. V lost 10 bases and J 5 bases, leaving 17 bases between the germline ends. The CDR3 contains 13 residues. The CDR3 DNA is TGTGCCACCCGTGGGACGAGTGGGACTGAAGCTTTCTTT. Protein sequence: CATRGTSGTEAFF.

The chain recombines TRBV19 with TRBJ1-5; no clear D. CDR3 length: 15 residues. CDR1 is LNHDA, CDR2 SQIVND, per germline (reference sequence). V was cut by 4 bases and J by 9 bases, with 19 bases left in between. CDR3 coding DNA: TGTGCCAGTAGTACCTCGGACGGCTTAGCTTGGCCCCAGCATTTT. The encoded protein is CASSTSDGLAWPQHF.

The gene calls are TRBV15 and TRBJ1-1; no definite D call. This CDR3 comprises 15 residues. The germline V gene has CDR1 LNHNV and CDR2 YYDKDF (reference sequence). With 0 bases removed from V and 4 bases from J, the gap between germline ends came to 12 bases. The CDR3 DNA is TGTGCCACCAGCAGAGACGGGCAGGCCTTCACTGAAGCTTTCTTT. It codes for CATSRDGQAFTEAFF.

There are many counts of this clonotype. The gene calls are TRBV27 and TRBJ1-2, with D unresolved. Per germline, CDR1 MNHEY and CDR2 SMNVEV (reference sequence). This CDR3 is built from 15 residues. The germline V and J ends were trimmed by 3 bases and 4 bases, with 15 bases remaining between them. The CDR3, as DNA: TGTGCCAGCAGTTTTGGCGTAGAACGGGGCTATGGCTACACCTTC. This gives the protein CASSFGVERGYGYTF.

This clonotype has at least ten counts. Here the CDR3 DNA reads TGCAGCGTTGGGGCACCGGGACAGGGTGGGGAGACCCAGTACTTC. This gives the protein CSVGAPGQGGETQYF. The rearrangement links TRBV29-1 to TRBJ2-5; the match to TRBD1 covers 9 bases. This CDR3 region has 15 residues. Germline values: CDR1 SQVTM, CDR2 ANQGSEA. J was trimmed by 5 bases and V by 4 bases; bases with no gene match: 11. Full variable domain (missing parts from reference TRBV29-1 and TRBJ2-5): SAVISQKPSRDICQRGTSLTIQCQVDSQVTMMFWYRQQPGQSLTLIATANQGSEATYESGFVIDKFPISRPNLTFSTLTVSNMSPEDSSIYLCSVGAPGQGGETQYFGPGTRLLVL.

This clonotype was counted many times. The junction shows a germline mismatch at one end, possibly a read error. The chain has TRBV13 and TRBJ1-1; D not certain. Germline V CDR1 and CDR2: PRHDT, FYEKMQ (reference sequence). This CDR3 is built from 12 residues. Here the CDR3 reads CASSLGRFEAFF. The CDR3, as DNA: TGTGCCAGCAGCCTAGGACGGTTCGAAGCTTTCTTT.

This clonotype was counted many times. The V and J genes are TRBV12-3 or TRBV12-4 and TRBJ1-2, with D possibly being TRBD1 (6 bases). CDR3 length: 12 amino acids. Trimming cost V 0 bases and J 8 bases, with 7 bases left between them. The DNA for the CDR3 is TGTGCCAGCAGTTTAGCGGGGGGCGGCTACACCTTC. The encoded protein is CASSLAGGGYTF.

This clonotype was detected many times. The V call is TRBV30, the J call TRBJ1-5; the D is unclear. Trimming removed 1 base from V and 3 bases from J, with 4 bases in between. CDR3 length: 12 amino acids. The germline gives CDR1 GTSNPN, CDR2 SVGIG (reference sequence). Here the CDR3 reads CAWSAYNQPQHF. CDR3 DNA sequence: TGTGCCTGGAGTGCTTACAATCAGCCCCAGCATTTT.

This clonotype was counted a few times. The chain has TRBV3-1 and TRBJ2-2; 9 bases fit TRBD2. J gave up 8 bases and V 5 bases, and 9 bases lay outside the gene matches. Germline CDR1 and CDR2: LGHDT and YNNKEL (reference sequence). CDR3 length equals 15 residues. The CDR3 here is CASSTFGLALGELFF. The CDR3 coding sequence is TGTGCCAGCAGCACCTTTGGACTAGCGCTTGGGGAGCTGTTTTTT.

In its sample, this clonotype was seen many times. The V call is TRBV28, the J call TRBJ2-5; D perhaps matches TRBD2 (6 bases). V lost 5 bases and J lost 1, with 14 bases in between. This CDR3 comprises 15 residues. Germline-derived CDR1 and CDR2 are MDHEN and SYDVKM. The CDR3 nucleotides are TGTGCCAGCAGTCCCAAGGTGGGGGGCCAAGAGACCCAGTACTTC. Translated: CASSPKVGGQETQYF.

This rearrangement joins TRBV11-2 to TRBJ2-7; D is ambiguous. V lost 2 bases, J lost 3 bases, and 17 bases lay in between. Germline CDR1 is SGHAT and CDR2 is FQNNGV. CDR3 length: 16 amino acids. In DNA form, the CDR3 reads TGTGCCAGCAGCTTAAGGGCCCCTACAATGAGCTACGAGCAGTACTTC. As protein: CASSLRAPTMSYEQYF.

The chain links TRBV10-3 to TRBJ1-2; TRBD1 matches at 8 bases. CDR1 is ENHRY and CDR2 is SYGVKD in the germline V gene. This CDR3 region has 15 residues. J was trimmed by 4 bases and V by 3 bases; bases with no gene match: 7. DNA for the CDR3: TGTGCCATCAGTGACCCGGACAGGGTCCGCTATGGCTACACCTTC. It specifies CAISDPDRVRYGYTF.

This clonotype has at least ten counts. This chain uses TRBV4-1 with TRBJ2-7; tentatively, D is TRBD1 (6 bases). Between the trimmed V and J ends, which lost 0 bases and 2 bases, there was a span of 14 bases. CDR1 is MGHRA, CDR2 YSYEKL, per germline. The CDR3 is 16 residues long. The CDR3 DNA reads TGCGCCAGCAGCCAAGACAGGGGATCCCGTACCTACGAGCAGTACTTC. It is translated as CASSQDRGSRTYEQYF.

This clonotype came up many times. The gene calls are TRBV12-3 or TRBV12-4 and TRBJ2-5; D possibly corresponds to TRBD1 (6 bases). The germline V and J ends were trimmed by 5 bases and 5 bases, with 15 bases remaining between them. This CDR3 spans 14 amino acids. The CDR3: CASSQTGMRETQYF. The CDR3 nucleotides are TGTGCCAGCAGTCAAACAGGGATGCGGGAGACCCAGTACTTC.

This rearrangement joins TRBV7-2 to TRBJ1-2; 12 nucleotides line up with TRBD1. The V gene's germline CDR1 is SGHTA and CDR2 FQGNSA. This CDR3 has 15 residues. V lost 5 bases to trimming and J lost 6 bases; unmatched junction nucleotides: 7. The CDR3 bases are TGTGCCAGCAGCCCCGGGACAGGGGGCGAGCATGGCTACACCTTC. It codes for CASSPGTGGEHGYTF. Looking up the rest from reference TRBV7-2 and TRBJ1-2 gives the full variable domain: GAGVSQSPSNKVTEKGKDVELRCDPISGHTALYWYRQSLGQGLEFLIYFQGNSAPDKSGLPSDRFSAERTGGSVSTLTIQRTQQEDSAVYLCASSPGTGGEHGYTFGSGTRLTVV.

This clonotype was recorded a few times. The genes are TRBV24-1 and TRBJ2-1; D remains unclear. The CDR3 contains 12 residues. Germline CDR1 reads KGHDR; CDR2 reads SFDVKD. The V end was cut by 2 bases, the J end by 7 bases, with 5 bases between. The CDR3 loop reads CATSDSPNEQFF. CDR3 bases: TGTGCCACCAGTGATTCCCCTAATGAGCAGTTCTTC.

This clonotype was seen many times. Here the CDR3 DNA reads TGTGCCAGCACCTCCCCGAGCGGGAGGCGGCCAGGGGATACGCAGTATTTT. This sequence encodes CASTSPSGRRPGDTQYF. This chain connects TRBV28 to TRBJ2-3, with 9 nucleotides matching TRBD2. Per germline, CDR1 MDHEN and CDR2 SYDVKM. The CDR3 runs to 17 residues. V shed 7 bases and J 6 bases; nucleotides not matched to a gene: 17.

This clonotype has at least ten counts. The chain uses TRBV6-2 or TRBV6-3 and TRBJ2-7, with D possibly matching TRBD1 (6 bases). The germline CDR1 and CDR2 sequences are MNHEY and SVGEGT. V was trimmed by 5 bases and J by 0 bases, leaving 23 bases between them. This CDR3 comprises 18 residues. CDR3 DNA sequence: TGTGCCAGCAGTCCTCGCCCCCCCCGGGACATCATCTCCTACGAGCAGTACTTC. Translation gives CASSPRPPRDIISYEQYF.

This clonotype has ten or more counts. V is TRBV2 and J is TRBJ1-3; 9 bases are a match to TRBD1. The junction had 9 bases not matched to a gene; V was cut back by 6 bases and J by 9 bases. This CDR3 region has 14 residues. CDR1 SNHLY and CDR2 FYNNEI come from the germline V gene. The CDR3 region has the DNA TGTGCCAGCAGAGGTGGACAGGGGTTCGGCACCATATATTTT. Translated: CASRGGQGFGTIYF.

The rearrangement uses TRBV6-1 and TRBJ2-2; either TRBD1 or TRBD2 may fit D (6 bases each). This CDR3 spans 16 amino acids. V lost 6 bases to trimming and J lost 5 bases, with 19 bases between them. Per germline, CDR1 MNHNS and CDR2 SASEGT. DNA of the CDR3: TGTGCCAGCAGCCAAAATGGGGGGCGCAGGACCGGGGAGCTGTTTTTT. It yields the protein CASSQNGGRRTGELFF.

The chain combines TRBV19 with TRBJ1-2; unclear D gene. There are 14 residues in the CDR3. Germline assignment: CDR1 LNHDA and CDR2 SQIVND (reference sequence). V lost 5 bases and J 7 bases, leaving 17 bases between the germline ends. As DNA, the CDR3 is TGTGCCAGTAGTGACCCTCAGCGGAGCCTTGGCTACACCTTC. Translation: CASSDPQRSLGYTF.

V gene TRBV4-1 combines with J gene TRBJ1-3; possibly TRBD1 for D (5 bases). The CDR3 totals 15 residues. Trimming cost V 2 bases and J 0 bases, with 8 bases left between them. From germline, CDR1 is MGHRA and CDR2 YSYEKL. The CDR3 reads CASSQPDSSGNTIYF. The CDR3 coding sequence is TGCGCCAGCAGCCAACCAGACAGCTCTGGAAACACCATATATTTT.

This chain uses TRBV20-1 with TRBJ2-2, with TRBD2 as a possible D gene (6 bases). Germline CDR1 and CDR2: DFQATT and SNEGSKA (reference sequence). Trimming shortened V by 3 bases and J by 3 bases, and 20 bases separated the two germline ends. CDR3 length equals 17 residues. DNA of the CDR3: TGCAGTGCTAGTGGTGTTGAGACTAGTAGGGACACCGGGGAGCTGTTTTTT. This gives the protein CSASGVETSRDTGELFF.